A selection of T cell receptor beta chains follows, all from one sample in a study of T cells in Graves' hyperthyroidism and ophthalmopathy. TCRdb reprocessed the multiplex PCR reads with MiXCR, giving one entry per CDR3 protein. In the table there are more than 350,000 distinct CDR3 sequences, 13% to 15% of which are singletons. The sequenced sample was blood. Receptors originate from a woman aged 60 to 75 with Graves' ophthalmopathy. Both conserved end residues are part of each CDR3. A D gene is named only where the DNA matches it firmly. Expanded clones get a size class; other rows say once, few or many, or leave the size out.

DNA: TGTGCCAGCAGCTACGGACAGTCCTACTATCAGCCCCAGCATTTT
CDR3: CASSYGQSYYQPQHF
D: .
J: TRBJ1-5
V: TRBV28
size: many

DNA: TGTGCCAGCACGGACCAGGGAAGTGATGGCAATCAGCCCCAGCATTTT
CDR3: CASTDQGSDGNQPQHF
D: .
J: TRBJ1-5
V: TRBV7-8
size: .

DNA: TGTGCCAGCATAGAGAAGGGATCAGTCGGCGAGCAGTACTTC
CDR3: CASIEKGSVGEQYF
D: .
J: TRBJ2-7
V: TRBV2
size: many

DNA: TGTGCCAGCAGTTCCTCGGGGGGACCGAAGGGGGAGACCCAGTACTTC
CDR3: CASSSSGGPKGETQYF
D: TRBD2
J: TRBJ2-5
V: TRBV12-3/TRBV12-4
size: many

DNA: TGTGTCAGCAGCCCAGCGGAGACGAAAAACATTCAGTACTTC
CDR3: CVSSPAETKNIQYF
D: .
J: TRBJ2-4
V: TRBV6-2/TRBV6-3
size: .

DNA: TGTGCCAGCAGCTTAATGGGACTAGCTTTTGCGAACACCGGGGAGCTGTTTTTT
CDR3: CASSLMGLAFANTGELFF
D: TRBD2
J: TRBJ2-2
V: TRBV7-3
size: few

DNA: TGTGCCAGCAGTACCCTCCGGGACTTGGGGAATGAGCAGTTCTTC
CDR3: CASSTLRDLGNEQFF
D: .
J: TRBJ2-1
V: TRBV6-2/TRBV6-3
size: .

DNA: TGTGCCAGCAGCGTATCATTGGGCCTCTACGAGCAGTACTTC
CDR3: CASSVSLGLYEQYF
D: .
J: TRBJ2-7
V: TRBV9
size: many

DNA: TGCAGTGCTACATCAAACTTGCGCGGGAGGTACGAGCAGTACTTC
CDR3: CSATSNLRGRYEQYF
D: TRBD2
J: TRBJ2-7
V: TRBV20-1
size: once

DNA: TGCGCCAGCAGCCTGGAGGCAGCCTCCTACAATGAGCAGTTCTTC
CDR3: CASSLEAASYNEQFF
D: .
J: TRBJ2-1
V: TRBV5-1
size: many

DNA: TGTGCCAGCAGTTTAAGACTCAGCGGTTCACCCCTCCACTTT
CDR3: CASSLRLSGSPLHF
D: .
J: TRBJ1-6
V: TRBV28
size: .

DNA: TGCGCCAGCGGGCGGGAGGGTTATAATGAGCAGTTCTTC
CDR3: CASGREGYNEQFF
D: TRBD2
J: TRBJ2-1
V: TRBV5-1
size: many

DNA: TGCGCCAGCAGCGGAACAGGGATAGGCGAGACCCAGTACTTC
CDR3: CASSGTGIGETQYF
D: .
J: TRBJ2-5
V: TRBV5-1
size: few

DNA: TGTGCCAGCCGAGCCCCCCTCGATCGCAATGAGCAGTTCTTC
CDR3: CASRAPLDRNEQFF
D: .
J: TRBJ2-1
V: TRBV6-1
size: few

DNA: TGCAGTGCTAGAGAGACAGGGGGTTCGAACACTGAAGCTTTCTTT
CDR3: CSARETGGSNTEAFF
D: TRBD1
J: TRBJ1-1
V: TRBV20-1
size: once

DNA: TGTGCCAGCAGCTTAGGATCCAGGGGGCCCTACGAGCAGTACTTC
CDR3: CASSLGSRGPYEQYF
D: TRBD1
J: TRBJ2-7
V: TRBV7-2
size: many

DNA: TGCGCCAGCACATTTCACGGCTCCTACAATGAGCAGTTCTTC
CDR3: CASTFHGSYNEQFF
D: .
J: TRBJ2-1
V: TRBV5-1
size: many

DNA: TGCAGCGTGCTAGTAGGGAACGAGCAGTACTTC
CDR3: CSVLVGNEQYF
D: .
J: TRBJ2-7
V: TRBV29-1
size: many

DNA: TGTGCCACCAGCAGAGGGACTAGCGGCAACACAGATACGCAGTATTTT
CDR3: CATSRGTSGNTDTQYF
D: TRBD2
J: TRBJ2-3
V: TRBV15
size: many

DNA: TGCGCCAGCAGCTTGGAGGGAAAACCCTACAATGAGCAGTTCTTC
CDR3: CASSLEGKPYNEQFF
D: .
J: TRBJ2-1
V: TRBV5-1
size: many

DNA: TGTGCCAGCAGTCGCCGGAGGAACACTGGAGCTTTCTTT
CDR3: CASSRRRNTGAFF
D: .
J: TRBJ1-1
V: TRBV28
size: once

DNA: TGTGCCAGCAGATCCAACAGGTTTAGCTCCTACGAGCAGTACTTC
CDR3: CASRSNRFSSYEQYF
D: .
J: TRBJ2-7
V: TRBV28
size: many